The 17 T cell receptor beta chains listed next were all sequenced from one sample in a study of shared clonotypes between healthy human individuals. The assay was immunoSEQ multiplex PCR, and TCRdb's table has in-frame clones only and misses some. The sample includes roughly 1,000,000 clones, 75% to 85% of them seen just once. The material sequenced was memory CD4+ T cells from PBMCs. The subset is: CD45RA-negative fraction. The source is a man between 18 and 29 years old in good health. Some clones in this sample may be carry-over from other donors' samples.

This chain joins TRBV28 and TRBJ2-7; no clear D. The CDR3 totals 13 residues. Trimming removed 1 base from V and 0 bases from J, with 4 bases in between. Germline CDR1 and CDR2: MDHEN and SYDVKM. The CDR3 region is CASSLSYSYEQYF. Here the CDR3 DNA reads TGTGCCAGCAGTTTATCATACTCCTACGAGCAGTACTTC.

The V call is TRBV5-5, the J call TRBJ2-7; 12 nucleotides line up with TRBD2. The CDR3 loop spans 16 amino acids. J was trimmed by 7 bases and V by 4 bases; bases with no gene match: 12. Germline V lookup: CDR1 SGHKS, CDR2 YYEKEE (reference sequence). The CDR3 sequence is CASSRTRLAGEGEQYF. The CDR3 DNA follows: TGTGCCAGCAGCCGGACGCGACTAGCGGGAGAGGGGGAGCAGTACTTC.

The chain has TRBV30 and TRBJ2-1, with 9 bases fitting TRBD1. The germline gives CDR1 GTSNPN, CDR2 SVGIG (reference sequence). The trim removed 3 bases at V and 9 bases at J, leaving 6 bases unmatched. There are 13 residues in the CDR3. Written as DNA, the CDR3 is TGTGCCTGGAGGGACAGGGGATGGGGTGAGCAGTTCTTC. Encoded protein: CAWRDRGWGEQFF.

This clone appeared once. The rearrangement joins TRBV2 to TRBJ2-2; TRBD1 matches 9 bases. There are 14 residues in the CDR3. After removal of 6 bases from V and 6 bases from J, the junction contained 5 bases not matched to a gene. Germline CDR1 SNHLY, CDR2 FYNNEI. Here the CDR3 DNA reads TGTGCCAGCAGATGGACAGGGGCCGCCGGGGAGCTGTTTTTT. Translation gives CASRWTGAAGELFF.

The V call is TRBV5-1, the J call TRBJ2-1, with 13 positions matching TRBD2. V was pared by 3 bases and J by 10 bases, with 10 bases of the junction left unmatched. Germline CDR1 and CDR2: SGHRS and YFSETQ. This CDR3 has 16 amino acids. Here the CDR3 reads CASSSPGLAGFREQFF. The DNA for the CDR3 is TGCGCCAGCAGCTCCCCGGGACTAGCGGGATTCCGGGAGCAGTTCTTC.

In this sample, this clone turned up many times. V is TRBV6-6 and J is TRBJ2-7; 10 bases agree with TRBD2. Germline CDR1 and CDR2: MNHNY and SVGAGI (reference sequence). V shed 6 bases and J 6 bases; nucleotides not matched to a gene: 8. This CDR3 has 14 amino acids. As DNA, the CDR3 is TGTGCCAGCAGGAACCAGCGGGAGGGCCGCGAGCAGTACTTC. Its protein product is CASRNQREGREQYF.

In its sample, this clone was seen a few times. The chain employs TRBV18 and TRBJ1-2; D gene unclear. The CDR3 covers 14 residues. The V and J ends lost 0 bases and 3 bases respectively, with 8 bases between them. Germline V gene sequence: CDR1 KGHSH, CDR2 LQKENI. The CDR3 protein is CASSPPLVDYGYTF. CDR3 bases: TGTGCCAGCTCACCACCGCTGGTGGACTATGGCTACACCTTC.

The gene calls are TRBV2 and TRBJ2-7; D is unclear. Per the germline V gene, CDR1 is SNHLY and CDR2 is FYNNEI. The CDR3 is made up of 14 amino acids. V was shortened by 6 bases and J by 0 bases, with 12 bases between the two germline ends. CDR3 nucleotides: TGTGCCAGCAGGGTTGGCGTACTCTCCTACGAGCAGTACTTC. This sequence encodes CASRVGVLSYEQYF. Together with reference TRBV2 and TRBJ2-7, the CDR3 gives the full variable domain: EPEVTQTPSHQVTQMGQEVILRCVPISNHLYFYWYRQILGQKVEFLVSFYNNEISEKSEIFDDQFSVERPDGSNFTLKIRSTKLEDSAMYFCASRVGVLSYEQYFGPGTRLTVT.

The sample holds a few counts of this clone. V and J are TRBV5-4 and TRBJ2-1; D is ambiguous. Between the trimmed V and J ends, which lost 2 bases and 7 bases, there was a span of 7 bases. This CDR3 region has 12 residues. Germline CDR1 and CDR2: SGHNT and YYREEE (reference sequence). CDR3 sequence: CASSLLRNEQFF. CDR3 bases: TGTGCCAGCAGCTTATTGAGGAATGAGCAGTTCTTC.

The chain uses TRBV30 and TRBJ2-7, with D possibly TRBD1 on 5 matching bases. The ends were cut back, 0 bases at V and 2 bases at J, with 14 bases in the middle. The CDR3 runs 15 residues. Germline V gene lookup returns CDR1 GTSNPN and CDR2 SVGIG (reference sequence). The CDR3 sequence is CAWSVRWGSTYEQYF. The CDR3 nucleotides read TGTGCCTGGAGTGTACGATGGGGCAGTACCTACGAGCAGTACTTC.

CDR3 sequence: CASSPPGQGDQPQHF. CDR3 in DNA: TGTGCCAGCAGTCCTCCGGGACAGGGCGATCAGCCCCAGCATTTT. The chain uses TRBV28 and TRBJ1-5, with TRBD1 matching 9 bases. The CDR3 length is 15 residues. With 5 bases clipped from V and 5 bases from J, the junction kept 7 bases outside the gene matches. Germline V gives CDR1 MDHEN, CDR2 SYDVKM.

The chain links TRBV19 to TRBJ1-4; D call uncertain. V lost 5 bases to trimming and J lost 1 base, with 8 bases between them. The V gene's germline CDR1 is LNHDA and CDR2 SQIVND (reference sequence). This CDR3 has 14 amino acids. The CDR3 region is CASSRTGTNEKLFF. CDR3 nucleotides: TGTGCCAGTAGTCGGACGGGAACTAATGAAAAACTGTTTTTT.

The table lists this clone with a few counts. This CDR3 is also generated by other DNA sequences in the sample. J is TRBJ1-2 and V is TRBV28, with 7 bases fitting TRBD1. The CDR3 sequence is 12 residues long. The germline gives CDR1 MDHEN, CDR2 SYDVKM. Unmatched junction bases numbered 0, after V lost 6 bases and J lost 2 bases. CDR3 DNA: TGTGCCAGCAGGGGACAGAACTATGGCTACACCTTC. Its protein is CASRGQNYGYTF.

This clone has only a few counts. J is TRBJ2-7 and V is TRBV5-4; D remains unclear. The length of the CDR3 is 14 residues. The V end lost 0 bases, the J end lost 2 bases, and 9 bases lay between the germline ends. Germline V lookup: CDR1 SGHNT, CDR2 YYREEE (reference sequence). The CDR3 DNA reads TGTGCCAGCAGCTTGGATCCTGCAACCTACGAGCAGTACTTC. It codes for CASSLDPATYEQYF. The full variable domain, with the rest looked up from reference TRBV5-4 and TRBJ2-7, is ETGVTQSPTHLIKTRGQQVTLRCSSQSGHNTVSWYQQALGQGPQFIFQYYREEENGRGNFPPRFSGLQFPNYSSELNVNALELDDSALYLCASSLDPATYEQYFGPGTRLTVT.

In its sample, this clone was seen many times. CDR3: CASSPQREGDSYEQYF. In DNA form, the CDR3 reads TGCGCCAGCAGCCCCCAGCGGGAGGGGGACTCCTACGAGCAGTACTTC. The V and J genes are TRBV4-3 and TRBJ2-7, with 10 bases that match TRBD2. CDR1 and CDR2 from the germline V gene are LGHNA and YSLEER. CDR3 length: 16 residues. V dropped 4 bases and J dropped 0; count of bases not matched to a gene: 6.

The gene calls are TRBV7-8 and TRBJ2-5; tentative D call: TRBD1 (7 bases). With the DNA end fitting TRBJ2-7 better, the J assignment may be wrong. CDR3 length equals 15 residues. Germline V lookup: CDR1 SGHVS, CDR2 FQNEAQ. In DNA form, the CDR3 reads TGTGCCAGCAGCTTAGGTCCTCAGGGGGGCTACGAGCAGTACTTC. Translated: CASSLGPQGGYEQYF.

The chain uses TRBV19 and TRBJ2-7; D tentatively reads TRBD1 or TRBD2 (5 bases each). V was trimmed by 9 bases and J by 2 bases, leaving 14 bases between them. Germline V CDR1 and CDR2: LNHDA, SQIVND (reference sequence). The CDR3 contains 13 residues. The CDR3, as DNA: TGTGCCAGCCGACGGGGCGGAACCTACGAGCAGTACTTC. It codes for CASRRGGTYEQYF.